This T cell receptor beta chain came from a study of CXCR3-negative and CXCR3-positive naive CD8 T cells. 5' RACE with UMI labels generated the TRB cDNA libraries. From its re-call of the 5' RACE reads, TCRdb lists each CDR3 protein once, without DNA. This sample's table has tens of thousands of distinct CDR3 sequences. The CDR3 is 15 residues long. Looked up from germline, CDR1 is SEHNR and CDR2 is FQNEAQ (reference sequence). The clonotype comes from a human donor in good health. Some clones in this sample may be carry-over from other donors' samples. The chain links TRBV7-9 to TRBJ2-7. Sequencing used naive CXCR3- CD8+ T cells from blood. The subset was: CD45RO-CCR7+CD27+CD95- naive CD8+ T cells lacking CXCR3 (TNR3-). This CDR3 is CASSLAAGEAYEQYF.